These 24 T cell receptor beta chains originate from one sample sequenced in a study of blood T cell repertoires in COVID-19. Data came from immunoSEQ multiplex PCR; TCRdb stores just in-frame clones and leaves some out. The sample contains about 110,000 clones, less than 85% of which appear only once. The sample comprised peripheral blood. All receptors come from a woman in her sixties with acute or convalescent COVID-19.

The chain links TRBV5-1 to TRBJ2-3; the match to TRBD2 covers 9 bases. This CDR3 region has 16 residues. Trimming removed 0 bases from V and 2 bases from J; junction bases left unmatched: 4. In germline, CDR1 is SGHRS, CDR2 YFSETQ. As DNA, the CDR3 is TGCGCCAGCAGCTTGGGTGGCGGGGGGGCCACAGATACGCAGTATTTT. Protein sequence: CASSLGGGGATDTQYF. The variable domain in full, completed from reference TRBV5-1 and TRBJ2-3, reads KAGVTQTPRYLIKTRGQQVTLSCSPISGHRSVSWYQQTPGQGLQFLFEYFSETQRNKGNFPGRFSGRQFSNSRSEMNVSTLELGDSALYLCASSLGGGGATDTQYFGPGTRLTVL.

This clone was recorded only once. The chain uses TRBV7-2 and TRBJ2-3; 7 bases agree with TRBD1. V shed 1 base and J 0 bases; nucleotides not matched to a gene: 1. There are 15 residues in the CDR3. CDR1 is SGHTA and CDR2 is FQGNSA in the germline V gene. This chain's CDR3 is CASSLEGASTDTQYF. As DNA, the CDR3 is TGTGCCAGCAGCTTAGAGGGGGCAAGCACAGATACGCAGTATTTT.

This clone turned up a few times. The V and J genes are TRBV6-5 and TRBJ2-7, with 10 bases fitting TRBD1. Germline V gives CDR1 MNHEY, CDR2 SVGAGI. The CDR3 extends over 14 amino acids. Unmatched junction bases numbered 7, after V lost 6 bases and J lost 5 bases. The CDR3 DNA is TGTGCCAGCAGGGGGGACAGGGGTATCCACGAGCAGTACTTC. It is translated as CASRGDRGIHEQYF.

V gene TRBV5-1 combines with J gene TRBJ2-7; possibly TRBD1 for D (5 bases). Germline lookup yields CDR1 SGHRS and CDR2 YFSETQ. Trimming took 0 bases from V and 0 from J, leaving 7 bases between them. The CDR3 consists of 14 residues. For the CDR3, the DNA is TGCGCCAGCAGCTTGGACAGGATCTCCTACGAGCAGTACTTC. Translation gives CASSLDRISYEQYF. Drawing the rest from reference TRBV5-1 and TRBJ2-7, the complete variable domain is KAGVTQTPRYLIKTRGQQVTLSCSPISGHRSVSWYQQTPGQGLQFLFEYFSETQRNKGNFPGRFSGRQFSNSRSEMNVSTLELGDSALYLCASSLDRISYEQYFGPGTRLTVT.

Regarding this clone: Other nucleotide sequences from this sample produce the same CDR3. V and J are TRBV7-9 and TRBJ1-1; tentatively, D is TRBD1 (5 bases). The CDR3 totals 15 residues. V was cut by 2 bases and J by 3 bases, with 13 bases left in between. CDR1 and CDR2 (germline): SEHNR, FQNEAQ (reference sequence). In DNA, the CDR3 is TGTGCCAGCAGCTTACGCCAGGGCGAGGACACTGAAGCTTTCTTT. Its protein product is CASSLRQGEDTEAFF. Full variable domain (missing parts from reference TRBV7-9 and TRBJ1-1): DTGVSQNPRHKITKRGQNVTFRCDPISEHNRLYWYRQTLGQGPEFLTYFQNEAQLEKSRLLSDRFSAERPKGSFSTLEIQRTEQGDSAMYLCASSLRQGEDTEAFFGQGTRLTVV.

Here the CDR3 reads CASSHEPGLAGGRTDTQYF. Here the CDR3 DNA reads TGTGCCAGCAGCCATGAACCGGGACTAGCGGGAGGGCGCACAGATACGCAGTATTTT. The chain has TRBV3-1 (or the pseudogene TRBV3-2) and TRBJ2-3, with 16 nucleotides matching TRBD2. CDR1 and CDR2 (germline): LGHDT, YNNKEL (reference sequence). V trimming: 3 bases; J trimming: 1 base; junction bases outside the gene matches: 7. The CDR3 covers 19 residues.

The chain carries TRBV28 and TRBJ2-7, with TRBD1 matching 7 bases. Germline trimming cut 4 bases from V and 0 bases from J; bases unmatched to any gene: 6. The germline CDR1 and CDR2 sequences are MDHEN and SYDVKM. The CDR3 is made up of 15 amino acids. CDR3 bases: TGTGCCAGCAGTTCCAGGGACAGACTCTCCTACGAGCAGTACTTC. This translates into CASSSRDRLSYEQYF.

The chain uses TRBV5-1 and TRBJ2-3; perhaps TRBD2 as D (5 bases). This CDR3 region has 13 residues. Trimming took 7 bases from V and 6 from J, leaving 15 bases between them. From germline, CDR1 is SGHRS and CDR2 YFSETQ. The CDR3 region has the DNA TGCGCCAGCGGCCCGGGGTCCGCCGATACGCAGTATTTT. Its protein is CASGPGSADTQYF.

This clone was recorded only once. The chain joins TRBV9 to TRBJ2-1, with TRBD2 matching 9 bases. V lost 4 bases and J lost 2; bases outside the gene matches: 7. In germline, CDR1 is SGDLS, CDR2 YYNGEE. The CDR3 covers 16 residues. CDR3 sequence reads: CASSPPGTSPYNEQFF. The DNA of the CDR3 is TGTGCCAGCAGCCCACCCGGGACTAGCCCCTACAATGAGCAGTTCTTC.

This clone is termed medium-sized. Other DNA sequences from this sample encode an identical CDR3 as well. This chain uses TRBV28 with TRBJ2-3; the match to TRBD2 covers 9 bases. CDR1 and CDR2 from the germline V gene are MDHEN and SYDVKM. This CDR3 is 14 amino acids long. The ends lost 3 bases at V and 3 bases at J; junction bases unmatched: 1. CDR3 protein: CASSFLAGTDTQYF. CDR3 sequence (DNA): TGTGCCAGCAGTTTCCTAGCGGGGACAGATACGCAGTATTTT.

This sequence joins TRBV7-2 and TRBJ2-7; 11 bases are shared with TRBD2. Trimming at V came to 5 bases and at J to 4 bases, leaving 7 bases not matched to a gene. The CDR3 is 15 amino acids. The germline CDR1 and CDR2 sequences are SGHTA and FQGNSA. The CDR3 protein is CASSRTSGGYYEQYF. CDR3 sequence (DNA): TGTGCCAGCAGCCGTACTAGCGGGGGCTATTACGAGCAGTACTTC. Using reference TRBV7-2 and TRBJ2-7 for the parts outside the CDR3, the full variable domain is GAGVSQSPSNKVTEKGKDVELRCDPISGHTALYWYRQSLGQGLEFLIYFQGNSAPDKSGLPSDRFSAERTGGSVSTLTIQRTQQEDSAVYLCASSRTSGGYYEQYFGPGTRLTVT.

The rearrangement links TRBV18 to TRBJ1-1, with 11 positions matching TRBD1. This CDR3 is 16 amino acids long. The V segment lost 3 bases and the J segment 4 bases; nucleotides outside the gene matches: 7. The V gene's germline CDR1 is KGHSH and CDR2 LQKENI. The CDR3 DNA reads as TGTGCCAGCTCACCCGGGACAGGGGGATTGGGCACTGAAGCTTTCTTT. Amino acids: CASSPGTGGLGTEAFF.

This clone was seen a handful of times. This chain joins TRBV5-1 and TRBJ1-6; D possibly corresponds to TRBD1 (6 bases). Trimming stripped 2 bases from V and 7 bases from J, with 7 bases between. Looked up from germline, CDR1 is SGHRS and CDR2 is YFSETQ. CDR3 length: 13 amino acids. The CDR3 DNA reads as TGCGCCAGCAGCTTCGACAGGAATTCACCCCTCCACTTT. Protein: CASSFDRNSPLHF.

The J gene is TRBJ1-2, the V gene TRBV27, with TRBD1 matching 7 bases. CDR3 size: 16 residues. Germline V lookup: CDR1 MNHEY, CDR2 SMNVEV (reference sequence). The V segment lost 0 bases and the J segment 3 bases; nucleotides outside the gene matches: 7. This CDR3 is CASSLSVSTGYYGYTF. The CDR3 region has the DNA TGTGCCAGCAGTTTATCGGTTTCGACAGGGTACTATGGCTACACCTTC.

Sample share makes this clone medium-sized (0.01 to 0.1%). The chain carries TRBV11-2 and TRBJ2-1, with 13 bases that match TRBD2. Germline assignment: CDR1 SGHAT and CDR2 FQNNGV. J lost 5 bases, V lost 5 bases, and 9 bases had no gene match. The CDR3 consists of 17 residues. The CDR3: CASSHGLAGVIHNEQFF. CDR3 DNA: TGTGCCAGCAGCCACGGACTAGCGGGGGTGATCCACAATGAGCAGTTCTTC.

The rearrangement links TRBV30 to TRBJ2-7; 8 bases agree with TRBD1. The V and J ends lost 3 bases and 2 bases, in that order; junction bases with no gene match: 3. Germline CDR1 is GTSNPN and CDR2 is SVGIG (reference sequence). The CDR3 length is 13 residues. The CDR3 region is CAWRNRGTYEQYF. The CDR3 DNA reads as TGTGCCTGGAGGAACAGGGGGACCTACGAGCAGTACTTC.

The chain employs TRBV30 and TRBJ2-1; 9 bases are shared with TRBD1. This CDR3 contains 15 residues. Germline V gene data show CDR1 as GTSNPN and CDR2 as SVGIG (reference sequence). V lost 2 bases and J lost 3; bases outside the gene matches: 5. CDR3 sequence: CAWSQQGAVYNEQFF. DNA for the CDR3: TGTGCCTGGAGTCAACAGGGGGCAGTCTACAATGAGCAGTTCTTC.

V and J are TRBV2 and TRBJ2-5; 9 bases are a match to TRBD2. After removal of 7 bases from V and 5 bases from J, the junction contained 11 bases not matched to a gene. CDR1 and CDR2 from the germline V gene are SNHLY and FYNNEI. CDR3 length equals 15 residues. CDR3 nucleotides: TGTGCCAGCACGACGTCAGCGGGGGGCGGGGAGACCCAGTACTTC. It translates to CASTTSAGGGETQYF.

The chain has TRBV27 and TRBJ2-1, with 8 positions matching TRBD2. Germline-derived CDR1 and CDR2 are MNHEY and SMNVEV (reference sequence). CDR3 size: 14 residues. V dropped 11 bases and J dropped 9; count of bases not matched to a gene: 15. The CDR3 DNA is TGTGCCTCCAGCCTCGCGGGAGGAGTTGGTGAGCAGTTCTTC. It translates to CASSLAGGVGEQFF.

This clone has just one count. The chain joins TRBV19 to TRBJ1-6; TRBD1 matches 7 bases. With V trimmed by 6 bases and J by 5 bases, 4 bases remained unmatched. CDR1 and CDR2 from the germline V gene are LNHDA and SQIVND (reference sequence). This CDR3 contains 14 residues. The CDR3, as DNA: TGTGCCAGTAGAGGGACAGTAGATAATTCACCCCTCCACTTT. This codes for CASRGTVDNSPLHF.

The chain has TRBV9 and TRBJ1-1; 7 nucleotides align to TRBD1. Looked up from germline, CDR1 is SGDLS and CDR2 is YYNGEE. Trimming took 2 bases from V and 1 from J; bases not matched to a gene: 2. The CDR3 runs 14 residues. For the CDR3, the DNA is TGTGCCAGCAGCGTTCGACAGGGGAACACTGAAGCTTTCTTT. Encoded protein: CASSVRQGNTEAFF.

This chain's CDR3 is CASRYSYEQYF. The CDR3 DNA reads TGTGCCAGCAGATATTCCTACGAGCAGTACTTC. The V and J genes are TRBV28 and TRBJ2-7; D not resolved. Trimming took 6 bases from V and 1 from J, leaving 4 bases between them. The length of the CDR3 is 11 residues. Germline V lookup: CDR1 MDHEN, CDR2 SYDVKM.

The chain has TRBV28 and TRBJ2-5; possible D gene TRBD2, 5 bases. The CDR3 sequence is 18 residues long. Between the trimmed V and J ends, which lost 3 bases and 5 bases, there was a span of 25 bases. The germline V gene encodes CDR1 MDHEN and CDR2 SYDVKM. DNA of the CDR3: TGTGCCAGCAGTTTTTCGGTGGGGAAGTCGCTTAGAGGGGAGACCCAGTACTTC. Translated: CASSFSVGKSLRGETQYF.

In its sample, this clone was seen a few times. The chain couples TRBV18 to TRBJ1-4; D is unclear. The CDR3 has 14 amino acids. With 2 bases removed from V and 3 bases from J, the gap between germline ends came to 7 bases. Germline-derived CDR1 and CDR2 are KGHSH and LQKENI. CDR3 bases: TGTGCCAGCTCACCATCCGGTCCTAATGAAAAACTGTTTTTT. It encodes CASSPSGPNEKLFF.